Below are 21 T cell receptor beta chains sequenced from a single sample in a study of T cell responses to AZD1222 COVID-19 vaccine. Assay used: immunoSEQ multiplex PCR; TCRdb lists only in-frame clones, some missing. The data contain roughly 120,000 clones, 88% of them seen just once; the ten biggest clones take up approximately 18%. The specimen comprised peripheral blood, sampled on day 0 of MenACWY control vaccination. All receptors derive from an adult in good health.

The CDR3: CASNGELTSNEQFF. The DNA for the CDR3 is TGTGCCAGCAATGGGGAATTAACCTCTAATGAGCAGTTCTTC. The chain combines TRBV28 with TRBJ2-1; no clear D. CDR3 size: 14 residues. With 7 bases removed from V and 7 bases from J, the gap between germline ends came to 17 bases. Germline V lookup: CDR1 MDHEN, CDR2 SYDVKM. The whole variable domain, filled in from reference TRBV28 and TRBJ2-1, reads DVKVTQSSRYLVKRTGEKVFLECVQDMDHENMFWYRQDPGLGLRLIYFSYDVKMKEKGDIPEGYSVSREKKERFSLILESASTNQTSMYLCASNGELTSNEQFFGPGTRLTVL.

V is TRBV2 and J is TRBJ1-2, with 7 bases lining up with TRBD1. In germline, CDR1 is SNHLY, CDR2 FYNNEI. V shed 9 bases and J 3 bases; nucleotides not matched to a gene: 7. The CDR3 runs 13 residues. CDR3 region: CARDGTDDYGYTF. Written as DNA, the CDR3 is TGTGCCAGGGACGGGACAGACGACTATGGCTACACCTTC. Based on the CDR3 plus reference TRBV2 and TRBJ1-2, the full variable domain is EPEVTQTPSHQVTQMGQEVILRCVPISNHLYFYWYRQILGQKVEFLVSFYNNEISEKSEIFDDQFSVERPDGSNFTLKIRSTKLEDSAMYFCARDGTDDYGYTFGSGTRLTVV.

The rearrangement links TRBV28 to TRBJ1-4, with a possible D match to TRBD1 (6 bases). Germline CDR1 is MDHEN and CDR2 is SYDVKM. The length of the CDR3 is 16 residues. The V end lost 4 bases, the J end lost 6 bases, and 18 bases lay between the germline ends. The CDR3 loop is CASSSHSGGGYEKLFF. CDR3 nucleotide sequence: TGTGCCAGCAGTTCCCACAGTGGGGGCGGGTATGAAAAACTGTTTTTT.

The V call is TRBV24-1, the J call TRBJ1-5; D uncertain. V dropped 6 bases and J dropped 0 bases, with 8 bases sitting between them. The CDR3 sequence is 14 residues long. CDR1 KGHDR and CDR2 SFDVKD come from the germline V gene. The CDR3 loop reads CATSHGYSNQPQHF. DNA of the CDR3: TGTGCCACCAGTCACGGTTATAGCAATCAGCCCCAGCATTTT.

This clone occurred a few times. The chain recombines TRBV5-1 with TRBJ1-1; D remains unclear. The CDR3 sequence is 13 residues long. CDR1 is SGHRS and CDR2 is YFSETQ in the germline V gene. V lost 5 bases and J 1 base, leaving 9 bases between the germline ends. The CDR3 protein is CASRDPGNTEAFF. CDR3 nucleotides: TGCGCCAGCAGGGACCCAGGGAACACTGAAGCTTTCTTT.

The chain uses TRBV6-5 and TRBJ1-4; 9 nucleotides align to TRBD1. Germline lookup yields CDR1 MNHEY and CDR2 SVGAGI. This CDR3 has 14 amino acids. V was pared by 4 bases and J by 7 bases, with 4 bases of the junction left unmatched. The CDR3 DNA reads as TGTGCCAGCAGTTGGACAGGGGTGGGTGAAAAACTGTTTTTT. Amino acid sequence: CASSWTGVGEKLFF.

The rearrangement uses TRBV27 and TRBJ1-1, with D possibly matching TRBD1 (5 bases). The germline V and J ends were trimmed by 3 bases and 8 bases, with 10 bases remaining between them. CDR1 is MNHEY and CDR2 is SMNVEV in the germline V gene (reference sequence). CDR3 length equals 12 residues. The CDR3 loop reads CASSFPGAEAFF. The CDR3 DNA reads as TGTGCCAGCAGTTTTCCCGGGGCGGAAGCTTTCTTT.

The chain has TRBV2 and TRBJ1-2; D not certain. CDR3 length: 14 amino acids. Deletions cut 3 bases from V and 1 base from J, with 9 bases between. CDR1 and CDR2 (germline): SNHLY, FYNNEI. The CDR3, as DNA: TGTGCCAGCAGTGATCGCGGGTATAACTATGGCTACACCTTC. Its protein product is CASSDRGYNYGYTF.

The chain uses TRBV27 and TRBJ1-3, with D perhaps matching TRBD1 (5 bases). V lost 8 bases and J 3 bases, leaving 8 bases between the germline ends. The CDR3 consists of 12 residues. Germline CDR1 is MNHEY and CDR2 is SMNVEV (reference sequence). CDR3 nucleotide sequence: TGTGCCAGCCGGGGGGTTGGAAACACCATATATTTT. Protein product: CASRGVGNTIYF.

This chain joins TRBV7-3 and TRBJ2-3; 7 bases are a match to TRBD2. This CDR3 contains 16 residues. J gave up 0 bases and V 5 bases, and 8 bases lay outside the gene matches. CDR1 is SGHTA and CDR2 is FQGTGA in the germline V gene. The CDR3 is CASSPGTTPSTDTQYF. DNA for the CDR3: TGTGCCAGCAGCCCGGGGACTACCCCTAGCACAGATACGCAGTATTTT.

This clone was observed a few times. V gene TRBV5-1 combines with J gene TRBJ2-7; D uncertain. From germline, CDR1 is SGHRS and CDR2 YFSETQ. The CDR3 has 15 amino acids. V lost 0 bases to trimming and J lost 0 bases, with 10 bases between them. The CDR3 sequence is CASSLAGGYSYEQYF. The CDR3 nucleotides are TGCGCCAGCAGCTTGGCGGGCGGTTACTCCTACGAGCAGTACTTC.

This clone was counted between two and nine times. The genes are TRBV9 and TRBJ2-3; tentative D call: TRBD2 (5 bases). Trimming left V 0 bases short and J 6 bases short, with 11 bases between. Germline CDR1 is SGDLS and CDR2 is YYNGEE. The CDR3 is 14 amino acids. CDR3 protein: CASSVGPERDTQYF. CDR3 nucleotides: TGTGCCAGCAGCGTAGGTCCCGAGCGGGATACGCAGTATTTT.

The chain couples TRBV3-1 (or the pseudogene TRBV3-2) to TRBJ1-6; the match to TRBD1 covers 9 bases. Losses at the gene ends were 1 base for V and 10 bases for J; bases not matched to a gene: 8. This CDR3 contains 16 residues. CDR1 is LGHDT and CDR2 is YNNKEL in the germline V gene (reference sequence). The CDR3 here is CASSQAAGQGGSPLHF. CDR3 sequence (DNA): TGTGCCAGCAGCCAAGCGGCGGGACAGGGCGGGTCACCCCTCCACTTT.

This rearrangement joins TRBV6-4 to TRBJ1-3, with a weak D call TRBD1 (6 bases). The CDR3 length is 13 residues. The germline V gene has CDR1 MRHNA and CDR2 SNTAGT. V dropped 4 bases and J dropped 2 bases, with 6 bases sitting between them. CDR3 coding DNA: TGTGCCAGCAGTGCAGGGGCTGGAAACACCATATATTTT. Translating it yields CASSAGAGNTIYF.

The rearrangement joins TRBV6-5 to TRBJ1-6; D ambiguous. The CDR3 is 14 residues long. CDR1 and CDR2 from the germline V gene are MNHEY and SVGAGI. V lost 4 bases to trimming and J lost 6 bases, with 10 bases between them. CDR3 amino acids: CASSWTGPNSPLHF. The CDR3 DNA reads as TGTGCCAGCAGTTGGACCGGGCCTAATTCACCCCTCCACTTT.

This clone was picked up a small number of times. This rearrangement joins TRBV7-9 to TRBJ2-2; D is possibly TRBD1 (5 bases). Germline CDR1 and CDR2: SEHNR and FQNEAQ (reference sequence). The CDR3 spans 13 residues. The ends were cut back, 4 bases at V and 4 bases at J, with 7 bases in the middle. In DNA form, the CDR3 reads TGTGCCAGCAGCTCGCAGGGCACCGGGGAGCTGTTTTTT. Translated: CASSSQGTGELFF.

The gene calls are TRBV7-3 and TRBJ1-2; TRBD1 aligns across 7 bases. This CDR3 has 16 residues. Per the germline V gene, CDR1 is SGHTA and CDR2 is FQGTGA. V gave up 3 bases and J gave up 7 bases; unmatched junction bases: 14. CDR3 amino acids: CASSFKDRMSFGGYTF. As DNA, the CDR3 is TGTGCCAGCAGCTTTAAGGACAGGATGAGTTTTGGTGGCTACACCTTC. The full variable domain, rest sourced from reference TRBV7-3 and TRBJ1-2, is GAGVSQTPSNKVTEKGKYVELRCDPISGHTALYWYRQSLGQGPEFLIYFQGTGAADDSGLPNDRFFAVRPEGSVSTLKIQRTERGDSAVYLCASSFKDRMSFGGYTFGSGTRLTVV.

The J gene is TRBJ1-5, the V gene TRBV28, with D perhaps matching TRBD1 (6 bases). The CDR3 totals 14 residues. CDR1 MDHEN and CDR2 SYDVKM come from the germline V gene. V lost 3 bases and J 5 bases, leaving 11 bases between the germline ends. CDR3 sequence: CASSFAGDYQPQHF. DNA of the CDR3: TGTGCCAGCAGTTTCGCAGGGGATTATCAGCCCCAGCATTTT.

The chain is built from TRBV6-5 and TRBJ1-2; 9 bases align to TRBD1. The CDR3 spans 16 residues. V shed 1 base and J 3 bases; nucleotides not matched to a gene: 6. Germline CDR1 and CDR2: MNHEY and SVGAGI. The CDR3 nucleotides are TGTGCCAGCAGTTACTTACCGGGACAGGGTCACTATGGCTACACCTTC. Its translation: CASSYLPGQGHYGYTF.

CDR3 coding DNA: TGTGCCAGCTCCCGGGCCCCACCGAACACTGAAGCTTTCTTT. Protein sequence: CASSRAPPNTEAFF. This chain connects TRBV19 to TRBJ1-1; no clear D gene. Germline V gene data show CDR1 as LNHDA and CDR2 as SQIVND (reference sequence). Trimming took 9 bases from V and 1 from J, leaving 15 bases between them. The CDR3 spans 14 residues.

The chain combines TRBV4-1 with TRBJ1-3; D is ambiguous. The V end lost 0 bases, the J end lost 4 bases, and 10 bases lay between the germline ends. The length of the CDR3 is 15 residues. CDR1 is MGHRA, CDR2 YSYEKL, per germline. The CDR3 DNA is TGCGCCAGCAGCCAAGATTTGGGATCGGGAAACACCATATATTTT. Amino acids: CASSQDLGSGNTIYF.